This T cell receptor (beta chain) was retrieved from a study of Ad26.COV2.S vaccination and SARS-CoV-2 variants. Assay: immunoSEQ multiplex PCR; the TCRdb copy retains only in-frame clones and omits some. Of 350,000 to 400,000 clones in the sample, approximately 90% are singletons; the top ten hold 3% to 4.5%. Trimming took 7 bases from V and 7 from J, leaving 9 bases between them. Looked up from germline, CDR1 is MNHEY and CDR2 is SVGAGI. This CDR3 region has 11 residues. Treatment given: some 19 received Ad26.COV2.S at low or high dose, single or two shots; 5 received placebo; per-sample allocation not given. Collection of samples fell on day 63 after the first vaccine or placebo injection.

This clonotype was obtained from a person aged 18-65 years who received the Ad26.COV2.S COVID-19 vaccine or a placebo. The material sequenced was peripheral blood, taken in a trial of Ad26.COV2.S vaccine versus placebo. V is TRBV6-5 and J is TRBJ2-3, with D unclear. The CDR3 nucleotides are TGTGCCAGCATAAAGGGTAATACGCAGTATTTT. Protein: CASIKGNTQYF.